These 19 T cell receptor beta chains originate from one sample sequenced in a study of blood T cells in healthy people across ages. A second roughly 6 to 11 cycle PCR used barcoded and J-beta primers. TCRdb redid the calling of the 5' RACE reads with MiXCR, one entry per CDR3 protein. The sample has approximately 1.5 million distinct CDR3 sequences; about 31% are singletons. The sequenced material came from blood. The receptors derive from a woman aged 25 to 39 in good health.

This clonotype was seen a handful of times. A read error is possible here, since a much larger clone lies one base away. This sequence joins TRBV4-2 and TRBJ2-1; D might be TRBD2 (6 bases). CDR1 and CDR2 (germline): LGHNA, YNFKEQ. Deletions cut 0 bases from V and 4 bases from J, with 10 bases between. The CDR3 totals 15 residues. CDR3 residues: CASSQDGGIYNEQFF. In DNA, the CDR3 is TGTGCCAGCAGCCAAGACGGGGGAATTTACAATGAGCAGTTCTTC.

The rearrangement links TRBV5-1 to TRBJ1-1; the D is unclear. Deletions cut 4 bases from V and 0 bases from J, with 19 bases between. CDR3 length: 17 amino acids. Germline loops: CDR1 SGHRS, CDR2 YFSETQ. The CDR3 protein is CASSPVEGFVLNTEAFF. The CDR3 DNA reads TGCGCCAGCAGCCCGGTGGAAGGATTCGTACTGAACACTGAAGCTTTCTTT.

This clonotype was seen ten or more times. The chain has TRBV5-1 and TRBJ2-7; D gene ambiguous. The CDR3 is 11 residues long. Germline lookup yields CDR1 SGHRS and CDR2 YFSETQ. The V end was cut by 3 bases, the J end by 9 bases, with 10 bases between. CDR3 in amino acids: CASSSSGPQYF. The CDR3 nucleotides read TGCGCCAGCAGCTCTTCAGGACCGCAGTACTTC.

This clonotype was observed a few times. The CDR3 DNA reads as TGCAGTGCTACCTTCACTAGCGGCACAGATACGCAGTATTTT. It encodes CSATFTSGTDTQYF. The chain employs TRBV20-1 and TRBJ2-3; 7 nucleotides line up with TRBD2. V was pared by 4 bases and J by 1 base, with 5 bases of the junction left unmatched. The CDR3 spans 14 residues. The V gene's germline CDR1 is DFQATT and CDR2 SNEGSKA (reference sequence).

In this sample, this clonotype turned up a few times. The rearrangement links TRBV5-1 to TRBJ2-5; 9 positions agree with TRBD2. The CDR3 length is 15 residues. The V gene end was trimmed by 2 bases and the J gene end by 5 bases; junction bases not matched to a gene: 7. Germline V gene data show CDR1 as SGHRS and CDR2 as YFSETQ. The CDR3 nucleotides are TGCGCCAGCAGCTTTAGCGGGGGCGAACGGGAGACCCAGTACTTC. Translating it yields CASSFSGGERETQYF.

This clonotype was counted at least ten times. The chain has TRBV29-1 and TRBJ1-5; 7 nucleotides align to TRBD1. Germline V gene data show CDR1 as SQVTM and CDR2 as ANQGSEA. The V gene end was trimmed by 7 bases and the J gene end by 7 bases; junction bases not matched to a gene: 16. The CDR3 loop spans 15 amino acids. The CDR3 region has the DNA TGCAGCGCAACCCGTTGGGAGGGGGCAGGACAGCCCCAGCATTTT. Protein: CSATRWEGAGQPQHF.

The gene calls are TRBV14 and TRBJ2-3; 11 nucleotides line up with TRBD2. V lost 2 bases and J lost 0; bases outside the gene matches: 4. CDR3 length: 17 amino acids. Germline V gene lookup returns CDR1 SGHDN and CDR2 FVKESK. Written as DNA, the CDR3 is TGTGCCAGCAGCCAATACCTAGCGGGGGGCAGCACAGATACGCAGTATTTT. The encoded protein is CASSQYLAGGSTDTQYF.

This clonotype was seen only a few times. The rearrangement links TRBV7-3 to TRBJ2-3, with a possible D match to TRBD2 (6 bases). The CDR3 is 14 amino acids. CDR1 SGHTA and CDR2 FQGTGA come from the germline V gene. V dropped 5 bases and J dropped 8 bases, with 17 bases sitting between them. CDR3 region: CASSKGTPSATQYF. The CDR3 DNA is TGTGCCAGCAGCAAAGGGACTCCCTCAGCTACGCAGTATTTT.

The rearrangement uses TRBV10-3 and TRBJ2-1; D remains unclear. Germline V CDR1 and CDR2: ENHRY, SYGVKD. Trimming stripped 2 bases from V and 9 bases from J, with 14 bases between. The CDR3 has 14 residues. The DNA for the CDR3 is TGTGCCATCAGTGAGCCCAACCAGGCGAGTGAGCAGTTCTTC. Its translation is CAISEPNQASEQFF.

This clonotype turned up a few times. CDR3 residues: CSARRTSGFQETQYF. CDR3 DNA: TGCAGTGCTAGACGGACTAGCGGGTTCCAAGAGACCCAGTACTTC. The chain joins TRBV20-1 to TRBJ2-5; 11 nucleotides align to TRBD2. In germline, CDR1 is DFQATT, CDR2 SNEGSKA (reference sequence). This CDR3 contains 15 residues. V lost 2 bases to trimming and J lost 1 base; unmatched junction nucleotides: 3.

Turning to this clonotype: One end of the junction does not line up with germline, which may come from a read error. V and J are TRBV7-2 and TRBJ2-3; TRBD2 might be the D (6 bases). This CDR3 comprises 14 residues. Germline loops: CDR1 SGHTA, CDR2 FQGNSA. The CDR3 DNA reads as TGCGCCAGCAGAAGGGACTCCCCAAGCACTACGCAGTATTTT. It yields the protein CASRRDSPSTTQYF.

This clonotype was detected ten times or more. The V and J genes are TRBV3-1 and TRBJ1-2; no reliable D call. Trimming left V 2 bases short and J 5 bases short, with 6 bases between. CDR1 and CDR2 (germline): LGHDT, YNNKEL (reference sequence). The CDR3 contains 12 residues. CDR3 sequence: CASSQREYGYTF. The CDR3 bases are TGTGCCAGCAGCCAACGGGAGTATGGCTACACCTTC.

The rearrangement uses TRBV4-1 and TRBJ2-1; no definite D call. Per germline, CDR1 MGHRA and CDR2 YSYEKL. The CDR3 has 15 residues. Deletions cut 1 base from V and 7 bases from J, with 14 bases between. The CDR3 DNA sequence: TGCGCCAGCAGCCAAGTTCTGGGCGCCTCGAATGAGCAGTTCTTC. Protein product: CASSQVLGASNEQFF.

This clonotype was found a few times. V gene TRBV20-1 combines with J gene TRBJ2-1, with D unclear. Trimming took off 4 bases at V and 5 bases at J, with 12 bases between the two ends. The CDR3 is 13 amino acids. The germline gives CDR1 DFQATT, CDR2 SNEGSKA (reference sequence). The CDR3 nucleotides are TGCAGTGCTACCAGCTTGATCCACAATGAGCAGTTCTTC. This codes for CSATSLIHNEQFF.

This clonotype showed up just once. This rearrangement joins TRBV30 to TRBJ1-6, with D possibly being TRBD1 (5 bases). Between the trimmed V and J ends, which lost 7 bases and 8 bases, there was a span of 15 bases. The V gene's germline CDR1 is GTSNPN and CDR2 SVGIG (reference sequence). The CDR3 is made up of 13 amino acids. This chain's CDR3 is CAFAGTSYSPLHF. Written as DNA, the CDR3 is TGTGCCTTTGCCGGGACTTCTTATTCACCCCTCCACTTT.

As regards this clonotype: At one of its ends the junction is not consistent with the germline gene, which may arise from a read error. The chain has TRBV4-1 and TRBJ2-7; a weak D match, TRBD2 (6 bases). Germline assignment: CDR1 MGHRA and CDR2 YSYEKL. CDR3 length: 15 residues. The CDR3 sequence: CAGSPAGGRSYERYF. The DNA for the CDR3 is TGCGCCGGCAGCCCAGCGGGCGGGCGCTCCTACGAGCGGTACTTC.

This chain uses TRBV9 with TRBJ2-7; 10 nucleotides agree with TRBD2. This CDR3 region has 15 residues. With 0 bases clipped from V and 5 bases from J, the junction kept 5 bases outside the gene matches. Germline CDR1 is SGDLS and CDR2 is YYNGEE. DNA of the CDR3: TGTGCCAGCAGCGTAGCGGGACTAGCGCTCCACGAGCAGTACTTC. Its translation is CASSVAGLALHEQYF.

As to this clonotype: A read error may account for a junction end that differs from germline. V is TRBV20-1 and J is TRBJ2-5, with D perhaps TRBD1 (5 bases). Germline V gene data show CDR1 as DFQATT and CDR2 as SNEGSKA (reference sequence). The CDR3 consists of 15 residues. The CDR3 coding sequence is TGCAGTGCTAGAGATGCACAGGACCTCCAAGAGACCCGGTACTTC. This translates into CSARDAQDLQETRYF.

This clonotype was recorded a few times. V usage is TRBV2 and J usage is TRBJ2-1, with D possibly being TRBD2 (5 bases). The CDR3 loop spans 13 amino acids. V was trimmed by 6 bases and J by 3 bases, leaving 9 bases between them. Germline CDR1 is SNHLY and CDR2 is FYNNEI. CDR3 sequence (DNA): TGTGCCAGCAGAACTAGTTTCTACAATGAGCAGTTCTTC. Its protein is CASRTSFYNEQFF.